This record looks at one TCR beta chain sequence and its context. No antigen is known for it. The data stem from a study of PD-1 blockade in classical Hodgkin lymphoma. Study-wide results and limits: Complete responders had baseline diversity similar to newly diagnosed patients.

Clones were sequenced by immunoSEQ multiplex PCR, and TCRdb holds only the in-frame ones, with some missing. The table includes about 42,000 clones, 70% to 80% detected once. Relapse was seen in all patients after autologous stem cell transplantation, and brentuximab vedotin exposure was variable. The best responses consisted of complete response, partial response or progressive disease. Germline CDR1 is SGHDN and CDR2 is FVKESK. CDR3 length: 14 amino acids. V shed 0 bases and J shed 7 bases, with 9 bases lying between them. Specimen: peripheral blood mononuclear cells (PBMCs), collected at baseline. This receptor was identified in a human donor with classical Hodgkin lymphoma. The genes are TRBV14 and TRBJ2-2, with D unresolved. The CDR3 loop is CASSQDLGDGELFF. The CDR3 DNA follows: TGTGCCAGCAGCCAAGATCTTGGTGACGGGGAGCTGTTTTTT.